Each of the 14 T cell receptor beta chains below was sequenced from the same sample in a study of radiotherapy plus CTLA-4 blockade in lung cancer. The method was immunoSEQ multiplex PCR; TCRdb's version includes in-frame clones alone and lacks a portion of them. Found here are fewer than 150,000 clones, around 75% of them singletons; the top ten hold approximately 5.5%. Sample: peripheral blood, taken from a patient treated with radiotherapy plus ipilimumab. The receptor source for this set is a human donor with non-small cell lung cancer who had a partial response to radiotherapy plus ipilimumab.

The CDR3 here is CASARGGTSQFF. The CDR3 bases are TGTGCTAGTGCCCGAGGAGGGACTAGTCAGTTCTTC. This rearrangement joins TRBV12-5 to TRBJ2-1; 8 bases are a match to TRBD2. Trimming cost V 7 bases and J 13 bases; bases outside gene matches: 9. Germline V gene sequence: CDR1 LGHNT, CDR2 FRNRAP. This CDR3 has 12 amino acids.

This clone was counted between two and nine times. This chain's CDR3 is CASSRLTSGRFKEQFF. CDR3 bases: TGTGCCAGCAGTCGTCTAACTAGCGGGAGATTCAAGGAGCAGTTCTTC. V and J are TRBV11-2 and TRBJ2-1, with 11 bases matching TRBD2. Germline trimming cut 6 bases from V and 10 bases from J; bases unmatched to any gene: 14. The CDR3 is made up of 16 amino acids. Per germline, CDR1 SGHAT and CDR2 FQNNGV. The whole variable domain, remainder taken from reference TRBV11-2 and TRBJ2-1, is EAGVAQSPRYKIIEKRQSVAFWCNPISGHATLYWYQQILGQGPKLLIQFQNNGVVDDSQLPKDRFSAERLKGVDSTLKIQPAKLEDSAVYLCASSRLTSGRFKEQFFGPGTRLTVL.

CDR3 nucleotide sequence: TGTGCCAGCTCACTGCGGACAGACGCGAACACCGGGGAGCTGTTTTTT. It specifies CASSLRTDANTGELFF. V is TRBV18 and J is TRBJ2-2, with D perhaps TRBD1 (6 bases). The CDR3 extends over 16 amino acids. CDR1 and CDR2 from the germline V gene are KGHSH and LQKENI. The V end was cut by 4 bases, the J end by 0 bases, with 12 bases between.

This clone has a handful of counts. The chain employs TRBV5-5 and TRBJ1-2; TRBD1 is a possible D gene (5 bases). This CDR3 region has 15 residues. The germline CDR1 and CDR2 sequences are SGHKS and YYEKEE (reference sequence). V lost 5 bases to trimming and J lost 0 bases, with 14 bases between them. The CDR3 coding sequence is TGTGCCAGCAGTTTGACAGCCGAGCCTAACTATGGCTACACCTTC. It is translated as CASSLTAEPNYGYTF. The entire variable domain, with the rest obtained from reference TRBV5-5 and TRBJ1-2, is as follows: DAGVTQSPTHLIKTRGQQVTLRCSPISGHKSVSWYQQVLGQGPQFIFQYYEKEERGRGNFPDRFSARQFPNYSSELNVNALLLGDSALYLCASSLTAEPNYGYTFGSGTRLTVV.

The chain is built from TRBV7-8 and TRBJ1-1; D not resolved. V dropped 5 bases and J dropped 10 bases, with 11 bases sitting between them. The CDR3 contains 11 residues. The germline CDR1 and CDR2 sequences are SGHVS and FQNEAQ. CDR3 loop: CASSLWAGAFF. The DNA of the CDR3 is TGTGCCAGCAGCCTGTGGGCTGGAGCTTTCTTT.

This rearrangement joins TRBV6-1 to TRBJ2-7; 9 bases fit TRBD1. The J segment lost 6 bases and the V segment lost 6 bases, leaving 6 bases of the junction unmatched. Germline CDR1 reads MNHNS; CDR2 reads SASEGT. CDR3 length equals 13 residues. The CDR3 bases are TGTGCCAGCAGCCGCGGGACAGGGAGCGAGCAGTACTTC. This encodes CASSRGTGSEQYF.

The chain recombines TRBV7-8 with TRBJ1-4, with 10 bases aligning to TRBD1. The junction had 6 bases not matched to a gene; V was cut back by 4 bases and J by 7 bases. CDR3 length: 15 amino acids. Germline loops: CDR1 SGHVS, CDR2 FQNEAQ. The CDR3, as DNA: TGTGCCAGCAGCTCAGACAGGGGGCCCCGTGAAAAACTGTTTTTT. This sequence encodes CASSSDRGPREKLFF.

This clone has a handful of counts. The CDR3 protein is CASTPQATNEKLFF. The CDR3 bases are TGTGCCAGCACTCCCCAGGCAACTAATGAAAAACTGTTTTTT. The chain uses TRBV7-8 and TRBJ1-4, with D uncertain. Germline V gives CDR1 SGHVS, CDR2 FQNEAQ. The CDR3 has 14 amino acids. V lost 7 bases and J lost 0, with 9 bases in between.

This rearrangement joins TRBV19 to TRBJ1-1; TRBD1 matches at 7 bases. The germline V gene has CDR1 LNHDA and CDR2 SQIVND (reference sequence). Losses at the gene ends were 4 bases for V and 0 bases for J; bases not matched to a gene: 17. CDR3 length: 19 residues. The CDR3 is CASSRGRTGNRLMNTEAFF. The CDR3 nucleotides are TGTGCCAGTAGTAGGGGGCGGACAGGCAATCGACTGATGAACACTGAAGCTTTCTTT. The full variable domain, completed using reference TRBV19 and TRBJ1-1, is DGGITQSPKYLFRKEGQNVTLSCEQNLNHDAMYWYRQDPGQGLRLIYYSQIVNDFQKGDIAEGYSVSREKKESFPLTVTSAQKNPTAFYLCASSRGRTGNRLMNTEAFFGQGTRLTVV.

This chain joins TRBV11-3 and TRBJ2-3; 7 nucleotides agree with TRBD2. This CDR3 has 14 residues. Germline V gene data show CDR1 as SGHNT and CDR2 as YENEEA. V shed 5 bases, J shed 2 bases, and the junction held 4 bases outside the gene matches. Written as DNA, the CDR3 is TGTGCCAGCAGCCCTAGCGGACCCACAGATACGCAGTATTTT. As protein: CASSPSGPTDTQYF.

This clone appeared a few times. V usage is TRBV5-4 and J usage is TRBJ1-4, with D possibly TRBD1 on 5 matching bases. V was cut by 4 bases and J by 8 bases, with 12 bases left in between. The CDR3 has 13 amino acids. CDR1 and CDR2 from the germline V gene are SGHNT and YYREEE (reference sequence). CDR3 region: CASSLAQGEKLFF. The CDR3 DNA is TGTGCCAGCAGCCTCGCCCAGGGAGAAAAACTGTTTTTT.

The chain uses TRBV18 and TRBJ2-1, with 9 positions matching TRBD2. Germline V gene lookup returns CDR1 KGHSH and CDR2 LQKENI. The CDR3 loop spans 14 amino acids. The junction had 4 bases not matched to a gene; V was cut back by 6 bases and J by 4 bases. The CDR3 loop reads CASSTSGSYNEQFF. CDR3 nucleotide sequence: TGTGCCAGCTCGACTAGCGGCAGTTACAATGAGCAGTTCTTC.

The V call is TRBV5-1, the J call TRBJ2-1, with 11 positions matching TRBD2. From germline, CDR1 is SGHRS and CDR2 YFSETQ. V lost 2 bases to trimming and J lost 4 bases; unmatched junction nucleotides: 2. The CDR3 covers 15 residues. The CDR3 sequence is CASSLRTSGYNEQFF. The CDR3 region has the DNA TGCGCCAGCAGCTTAAGGACTAGCGGGTACAATGAGCAGTTCTTC.

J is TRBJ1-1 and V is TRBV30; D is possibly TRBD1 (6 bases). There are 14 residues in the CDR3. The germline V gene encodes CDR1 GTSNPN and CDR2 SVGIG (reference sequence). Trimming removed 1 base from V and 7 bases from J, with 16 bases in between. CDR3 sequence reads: CAWSGEGGPIEAFF. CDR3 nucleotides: TGTGCCTGGAGTGGGGAGGGGGGGCCCATTGAAGCTTTCTTT.